This T cell receptor (beta chain) was recovered during a study of cytotoxic CD8 clonotypes in ibrutinib-treated CLL. Findings and caveats of the study: Clonality (at baseline) was higher than in age-matched healthy donors and tracked circulating CD8+ T-cell counts. Public clonotypes proved infrequent, and on treatment they shrank or remained steady. A rise in clonality was seen at ibrutinib response, and a fall back toward baseline was seen at progression.

In this sample, this clone turned up a few times. Its antigen is undetermined. V was shortened by 8 bases and J by 0 bases, with 11 bases between the two germline ends. Germline CDR1 reads MDHEN; CDR2 reads SYDVKM. CDR3 length: 14 residues. The repertoire was sequenced with immunoSEQ multiplex PCR; TCRdb's copy has only in-frame clones and lacks some. The profile covers about 24,000 clones, with 65% to 80% appearing a single time and about half taken by the ten largest. The chain is built from TRBV28 and TRBJ1-3, with no clear D. The sample here was PBMCs, taken after 12 months of ibrutinib treatment. This TCR came from a human donor with chronic lymphocytic leukemia. The CDR3 loop reads CASQLAISGNTIYF. The CDR3 region has the DNA TGTGCCAGCCAGTTGGCTATCTCTGGAAACACCATATATTTT.